These 26 T cell receptor beta chains were sequenced from one sample in a study of cytomegalovirus exposure and HLA in healthy donors. The PCR ran on 60 Vbeta and 13 Jbeta primers. Clones were sequenced by immunoSEQ multiplex PCR, and TCRdb holds only the in-frame ones, with some missing. The sample has about 140,000 clones, roughly 80% seen once; the top ten hold more than 3%. Sequenced material: PBMCs. All receptors derive from a male donor in good health and CMV-seronegative.

This CDR3 reads CASSYNPDTQYF. CDR3 DNA sequence: TGTGCCAGCAGTTACAATCCTGATACGCAGTATTTT. The chain has TRBV6-6 and TRBJ2-3; no reliable D call. CDR3 length: 12 amino acids. V was pared by 2 bases and J by 6 bases, with 6 bases between. CDR1 MNHNY and CDR2 SVGAGI come from the germline V gene (reference sequence).

V gene TRBV28 combines with J gene TRBJ2-1, with TRBD2 matching 8 bases. The CDR3 covers 17 residues. Germline V gene sequence: CDR1 MDHEN, CDR2 SYDVKM. V lost 5 bases to trimming and J lost 4 bases; unmatched junction nucleotides: 13. The CDR3 sequence: CASSPQSGSTFYNEQFF. In DNA, the CDR3 is TGTGCCAGCAGTCCTCAAAGCGGGAGTACCTTTTACAATGAGCAGTTCTTC.

The chain is built from TRBV5-6 and TRBJ2-5; no reliable D call. Between the trimmed V and J ends, which lost 0 bases and 5 bases, there was a span of 11 bases. This CDR3 is 14 amino acids long. Per germline, CDR1 SGHDT and CDR2 YYEEEE. The CDR3 is CASSLGAEWETQYF. CDR3 coding DNA: TGTGCCAGCAGCTTGGGTGCGGAATGGGAGACCCAGTACTTC. Full variable domain (outside the CDR3, taken from reference TRBV5-6 and TRBJ2-5): DAGVTQSPTHLIKTRGQQVTLRCSPKSGHDTVSWYQQALGQGPQFIFQYYEEEERQRGNFPDRFSGHQFPNYSSELNVNALLLGDSALYLCASSLGAEWETQYFGPGTRLLVL.

The CDR3 here is CASSPREGGVNEQYF. The CDR3 DNA reads TGTGCCAGCAGCCCCCGGGAGGGGGGAGTCAACGAGCAGTACTTC. The rearrangement links TRBV5-5 to TRBJ2-7, with 8 positions matching TRBD2. Germline CDR1 SGHKS, CDR2 YYEKEE (reference sequence). The CDR3 contains 15 residues. The V segment lost 4 bases and the J segment 5 bases; nucleotides outside the gene matches: 11.

The genes are TRBV7-7 and TRBJ2-2, with a possible D match to TRBD2 (6 bases). Trimming pared 5 bases from V and 5 bases from J, leaving 18 bases between. CDR1 is SSHAT and CDR2 is FNYEAQ in the germline V gene (reference sequence). The CDR3 loop spans 16 amino acids. In nucleotides, the CDR3 is TGTGCCAGCAGCCCGACCAGACTAGTTTGTACCGGGGAGCTGTTTTTT. It is translated as CASSPTRLVCTGELFF.

This chain joins TRBV25-1 and TRBJ2-1; D may be TRBD1 (6 bases). The CDR3 extends over 13 amino acids. V lost 3 bases and J lost 10, with 13 bases in between. Germline lookup yields CDR1 MGHDK and CDR2 SYGVNS. The CDR3 sequence is CASSDPGEQEQFF. In DNA form, the CDR3 reads TGTGCCAGCAGTGATCCAGGGGAACAAGAGCAGTTCTTC.

This clone was recorded once. This chain joins TRBV2 and TRBJ2-3; the D is unclear. With 4 bases removed from V and 0 bases from J, the gap between germline ends came to 5 bases. The CDR3 sequence is 13 residues long. CDR1 is SNHLY and CDR2 is FYNNEI in the germline V gene. Here the CDR3 DNA reads TGTGCCAGCAGTGTGACTAGCACAGATACGCAGTATTTT. As protein: CASSVTSTDTQYF.

The V gene is TRBV6-1, the J gene TRBJ1-1; weak D call: TRBD1 (6 bases). This CDR3 spans 14 amino acids. Germline loops: CDR1 MNHNS, CDR2 SASEGT. Trimming took off 3 bases at V and 5 bases at J, with 13 bases between the two ends. The DNA of the CDR3 is TGTGCCAGCAGTGAGTGGGGGCGGGGGACTGAAGCTTTCTTT. It encodes CASSEWGRGTEAFF.

Comments on this clone: This same CDR3 is encoded by further DNA sequences in the sample. J is TRBJ1-1 and V is TRBV5-4, with TRBD1 as a possible D gene (6 bases). Trimming shortened V by 0 bases and J by 5 bases, and 17 bases separated the two germline ends. CDR1 and CDR2 (germline): SGHNT, YYREEE (reference sequence). CDR3 length: 16 amino acids. As DNA, the CDR3 is TGTGCCAGCAGCTTGGAACGGGGAGGGGGAGGGACTGAAGCTTTCTTT. This codes for CASSLERGGGGTEAFF.

The chain combines TRBV28 with TRBJ2-7, with 10 bases that match TRBD2. The V gene end was trimmed by 5 bases and the J gene end by 2 bases; junction bases not matched to a gene: 9. This CDR3 has 16 residues. Germline assignment: CDR1 MDHEN and CDR2 SYDVKM. The CDR3 reads CASSVVAGGLPYEQYF. CDR3 nucleotides: TGTGCCAGCAGTGTAGTAGCGGGAGGTCTACCCTACGAGCAGTACTTC.

This clone was counted a few times. The chain has TRBV25-1 and TRBJ1-1, with D possibly matching TRBD1 (6 bases). Per the germline V gene, CDR1 is MGHDK and CDR2 is SYGVNS. The CDR3 runs to 13 residues. The ends were cut back, 3 bases at V and 1 base at J, with 6 bases in the middle. CDR3 nucleotide sequence: TGTGCCAGCAGTGACAGGGGGAACACTGAAGCTTTCTTT. It specifies CASSDRGNTEAFF.

This clone was seen only a few times. The chain carries TRBV9 and TRBJ1-1; D ambiguous. Germline values: CDR1 SGDLS, CDR2 YYNGEE. Trimming took off 0 bases at V and 4 bases at J, with 10 bases between the two ends. This CDR3 region has 14 residues. The CDR3 sequence: CASSVDGGFTEAFF. CDR3 in DNA: TGTGCCAGCAGCGTAGACGGTGGTTTCACTGAAGCTTTCTTT.

This sequence joins TRBV7-2 and TRBJ1-1, with 7 bases matching TRBD1. Germline V lookup: CDR1 SGHTA, CDR2 FQGNSA. The CDR3 is made up of 14 amino acids. The ends lost 5 bases at V and 7 bases at J; junction bases unmatched: 10. This CDR3 reads CASSTSPTGVEAFF. The CDR3 DNA reads TGTGCCAGCAGCACAAGCCCAACAGGGGTTGAAGCTTTCTTT.

This chain uses TRBV11-2 with TRBJ1-1; a weak D match, TRBD1 (5 bases). Germline V CDR1 and CDR2: SGHAT, FQNNGV. The CDR3 loop spans 15 amino acids. Trimming stripped 0 bases from V and 4 bases from J, with 12 bases between. The CDR3 sequence is CASSLEAGGSTEAFF. CDR3 nucleotides: TGTGCCAGCAGCTTAGAGGCGGGGGGTAGCACTGAAGCTTTCTTT.

The chain joins TRBV9 to TRBJ1-1; D ambiguous. Trimming pared 3 bases from V and 7 bases from J, leaving 4 bases between. CDR3 length: 10 amino acids. Germline assignment: CDR1 SGDLS and CDR2 YYNGEE. The CDR3 protein is CASSANEAFF. For the CDR3, the DNA is TGTGCCAGCAGCGCTAATGAAGCTTTCTTT.

The rearrangement uses TRBV7-8 and TRBJ2-1; the match to TRBD2 covers 9 bases. Germline V lookup: CDR1 SGHVS, CDR2 FQNEAQ. This CDR3 has 16 amino acids. V gave up 0 bases and J gave up 4 bases; unmatched junction bases: 4. CDR3 sequence (DNA): TGTGCCAGCAGCTTAGCCGGACTAGCGCTTTACAATGAGCAGTTCTTC. Its protein product is CASSLAGLALYNEQFF.

The V and J genes are TRBV29-1 and TRBJ2-7; 7 nucleotides align to TRBD2. V lost 1 base and J lost 3; bases outside the gene matches: 12. This CDR3 has 16 amino acids. Germline V gene lookup returns CDR1 SQVTM and CDR2 ANQGSEA. This CDR3 reads CSVEAGPLGGDYEQYF. The CDR3 region has the DNA TGCAGCGTTGAAGCGGGGCCCCTGGGAGGGGACTACGAGCAGTACTTC.

The chain has TRBV28 and TRBJ1-2; perhaps TRBD1 as D (6 bases). V was clipped by 8 bases and J by 6 bases, with 25 bases between them. Germline-derived CDR1 and CDR2 are MDHEN and SYDVKM. This CDR3 is 16 amino acids long. CDR3 DNA: TGTGCCAGCTCCTCAAGGGTGGGGCGCAGGGGCCATGGCTACACCTTC. The encoded protein is CASSSRVGRRGHGYTF.

V and J are TRBV10-3 and TRBJ2-7; D is uncertain. This CDR3 comprises 11 residues. V lost 4 bases and J 3 bases, leaving 4 bases between the germline ends. CDR1 ENHRY and CDR2 SYGVKD come from the germline V gene. In DNA form, the CDR3 reads TGTGCCATCAGTGCGGGCTACGAGCAGTACTTC. This translates into CAISAGYEQYF.

This clone came up once. The chain couples TRBV5-1 to TRBJ2-6; the D gene is possibly TRBD1 (5 bases). The germline V gene encodes CDR1 SGHRS and CDR2 YFSETQ. V lost 0 bases and J lost 0, with 7 bases in between. There are 16 residues in the CDR3. The CDR3 DNA reads TGCGCCAGCAGCTTGGGACAGATCTCTGGGGCCAACGTCCTGACTTTC. Translation: CASSLGQISGANVLTF.

The chain recombines TRBV6-1 with TRBJ2-1; perhaps TRBD1 as D (6 bases). V was shortened by 3 bases and J by 4 bases, with 7 bases between the two germline ends. CDR1 and CDR2 (germline): MNHNS, SASEGT. This CDR3 contains 13 residues. The CDR3 coding sequence is TGTGCCAGCAGTGACACAGGGTACAATGAGCAGTTCTTC. Amino acids: CASSDTGYNEQFF.

This chain links TRBV6-5 with TRBJ1-1; TRBD1 aligns across 7 bases. Unmatched junction bases numbered 10, after V lost 4 bases and J lost 8 bases. Germline lookup yields CDR1 MNHEY and CDR2 SVGAGI. The CDR3 extends over 14 amino acids. The CDR3: CASSSGTVTGEAFF. The CDR3 nucleotides read TGTGCCAGCAGTTCCGGGACGGTGACAGGGGAAGCTTTCTTT.

CDR3: CASSDPGDTGELFF. DNA of the CDR3: TGTGCCAGCAGTGATCCCGGAGACACCGGGGAGCTGTTTTTT. The chain recombines TRBV2 with TRBJ2-2; D ambiguous. CDR1 and CDR2 (germline): SNHLY, FYNNEI. CDR3 length: 14 amino acids. Trimming pared 3 bases from V and 3 bases from J, leaving 8 bases between.

This clone was picked up one time. The rearrangement joins TRBV6-1 to TRBJ2-3; D not certain. Trimming stripped 0 bases from V and 0 bases from J, with 13 bases between. Germline V gives CDR1 MNHNS, CDR2 SASEGT. The CDR3 length is 17 residues. The CDR3 spells CASSEARTVTSTDTQYF. The DNA for the CDR3 is TGTGCCAGCAGTGAAGCCCGTACCGTCACTAGCACAGATACGCAGTATTTT.

This CDR3 is CASSPIRQFSYNEQFF. The CDR3 DNA is TGTGCCAGCAGCCCCATAAGACAGTTTTCCTACAATGAGCAGTTCTTC. The chain combines TRBV11-2 with TRBJ2-1; perhaps TRBD1 as D (5 bases). The V gene's germline CDR1 is SGHAT and CDR2 FQNNGV. V lost 5 bases and J 1 base, leaving 15 bases between the germline ends. This CDR3 has 16 amino acids.

This clone was counted a few times. V usage is TRBV4-1 and J usage is TRBJ2-5; TRBD1 agrees at 8 bases. The germline gives CDR1 MGHRA, CDR2 YSYEKL. CDR3 length: 15 amino acids. Losses at the gene ends were 4 bases for V and 4 bases for J; bases not matched to a gene: 8. The CDR3 DNA is TGCGCCAGCAGCCCGATTCCAGGGGGCCGAGAGACCCAGTACTTC. Encoded protein: CASSPIPGGRETQYF.